This TCR beta chain was recorded in a study of shared clonotypes between healthy human individuals. Study-level information: CD8 memory received one plate per donor, CD8 naive two, CD4 memory three and CD4 naive three.

About this clone: Its specificity is unknown.

Overall study findings and caveats: Sequencing depth was a factor that was expected to affect clonotype sharing among donors. Among the subsets, naive ones generally showed larger estimated richness than memory ones. Large depth notwithstanding, sorted-subset sequencing proved incomplete by rarefaction.

CD45RO-negative CD8 cells positively selected for CCR7 made up the naive population, which excluded terminally differentiated effector memory CD45RA+ cells. The J segment lost 9 bases and the V segment lost 0 bases, leaving 8 bases of the junction unmatched. Germline V lookup: CDR1 SGDLS, CDR2 YYNGEE. This CDR3 has 16 amino acids. Repertoires were generated with immunoSEQ multiplex PCR, while TCRdb's copy carries only in-frame clones and drops some. The table shows over 2,000,000 clones, with around 93% occurring only once. The rearrangement links TRBV9 to TRBJ2-1, with TRBD2 matching over 11 bases. The TCR sequence derives from a man between 18 and 29 years old in good health. Some clones in this sample may be carry-over from other donors' samples. Input material: naive CD8+ T cells from PBMCs. CDR3 nucleotide sequence: TGTGCCAGCAGCGTAGAGTATAGCGGGAGGGCGGCTGAGCAGTTCTTC. As protein: CASSVEYSGRAAEQFF.